One and the same sample provided the 3 T cell receptor beta chains below, sequenced in a study of cytomegalovirus exposure and HLA in healthy donors. Use of 60 Vbeta and 13 Jbeta primers characterized the PCR. Profiled with immunoSEQ multiplex PCR; TCRdb holds only in-frame clones, not every one. The data show about 160,000 clones, around 84% seen once. Material for sequencing was PBMCs. Receptor source: a man younger than 35 in good health and CMV-seronegative.

The V gene is TRBV28, the J gene TRBJ2-7; 9 bases agree with TRBD2. The V segment lost 10 bases and the J segment 1 base; nucleotides outside the gene matches: 5. This CDR3 has 13 residues. CDR1 is MDHEN, CDR2 SYDVKM, per germline. The CDR3: CATKLAGSYEQYF. DNA for the CDR3: TGTGCCACCAAGCTAGCGGGGTCCTACGAGCAGTACTTC.

The chain carries TRBV15 and TRBJ2-3, with D maybe TRBD2 (5 bases). CDR3 length: 14 residues. Looked up from germline, CDR1 is LNHNV and CDR2 is YYDKDF (reference sequence). The V and J ends lost 3 bases and 1 base respectively, with 8 bases between them. This CDR3 is CATSRRAGTDTQYF. DNA of the CDR3: TGTGCCACCAGCAGGAGGGCAGGCACAGATACGCAGTATTTT.

The chain recombines TRBV6-6 with TRBJ2-7, with D maybe TRBD1 (5 bases). Deletions cut 2 bases from V and 9 bases from J, with 20 bases between. CDR1 is MNHNY, CDR2 SVGAGI, per germline (reference sequence). The CDR3 is made up of 15 amino acids. The DNA of the CDR3 is TGTGCCAGCAGTTACGCTCAGGGTTTCGGGCAGGGGCAGTACTTC. This gives the protein CASSYAQGFGQGQYF.